These 18 T cell receptor beta chains share one sample of origin, sequenced in a study of cytotoxic CD8 clonotypes in ibrutinib-treated CLL. Method: immunoSEQ multiplex PCR; TCRdb's copy keeps in-frame clones and lacks some. This sample carries around 300,000 clones, about 77% of them seen once, and the ten largest clones take over 6.5%. The sample consisted of PBMCs, taken before ibrutinib treatment. These TCRs come from a human donor with chronic lymphocytic leukemia.

V is TRBV6-5 and J is TRBJ1-1; no clear D gene. Trimming took 5 bases from V and 1 from J, leaving 8 bases between them. The CDR3 totals 13 residues. Germline CDR1 is MNHEY and CDR2 is SVGAGI. The CDR3 loop reads CASSVGSNTEAFF. CDR3 sequence (DNA): TGTGCCAGCAGTGTCGGCTCGAACACTGAAGCTTTCTTT.

The V gene is TRBV5-1, the J gene TRBJ2-3, with 7 bases matching TRBD1. The CDR3 is 14 amino acids. Germline lookup yields CDR1 SGHRS and CDR2 YFSETQ. The V segment lost 1 base and the J segment 2 bases; nucleotides outside the gene matches: 1. The chain's CDR3 is CASSLTGDTDTQYF. Here the CDR3 DNA reads TGCGCCAGCAGCTTGACAGGGGACACAGATACGCAGTATTTT.

J is TRBJ2-7 and V is TRBV11-2; 13 bases agree with TRBD2. Germline V CDR1 and CDR2: SGHAT, FQNNGV. This CDR3 has 15 amino acids. The V and J ends lost 8 bases and 2 bases, in that order; junction bases with no gene match: 6. DNA of the CDR3: TGTGCCAGCGGGCCGACTAGCGGGGGGACCTACGAGCAGTACTTC. Protein product: CASGPTSGGTYEQYF.

This clone was observed a handful of times. This sequence joins TRBV15 and TRBJ2-1; D unclear. Germline V gives CDR1 LNHNV, CDR2 YYDKDF (reference sequence). Trimming pared 3 bases from V and 8 bases from J, leaving 5 bases between. CDR3 length equals 11 residues. CDR3 DNA sequence: TGTGCCACCAGCAGCAGTCATGAGCAGTTCTTC. Translated: CATSSSHEQFF.

V and J are TRBV5-1 and TRBJ1-5; 9 bases agree with TRBD1. The CDR3 is 16 amino acids. Per germline, CDR1 SGHRS and CDR2 YFSETQ. The V and J ends lost 4 bases and 0 bases, in that order; junction bases with no gene match: 5. In DNA form, the CDR3 reads TGCGCCAGCAGCAGCGGGACAGGGAGTAGCAATCAGCCCCAGCATTTT. Translation gives CASSSGTGSSNQPQHF.

This clone came up a few times. The chain has TRBV7-2 and TRBJ2-1; tentatively, D is TRBD2 (6 bases). Germline V CDR1 and CDR2: SGHTA, FQGNSA. The CDR3 loop spans 13 amino acids. V was pared by 1 base and J by 9 bases, with 10 bases between. This CDR3 reads CASSLEGGREQFF. CDR3 nucleotides: TGTGCCAGCAGCTTAGAAGGAGGGCGTGAGCAGTTCTTC.

This chain joins TRBV19 and TRBJ2-7; 7 nucleotides match TRBD1. With V trimmed by 8 bases and J by 3 bases, 22 bases remained unmatched. This CDR3 is built from 18 residues. Germline assignment: CDR1 LNHDA and CDR2 SQIVND (reference sequence). CDR3 residues: CASLPGQPSQEVFYEQYF. CDR3 coding DNA: TGTGCCAGTCTACCGGGACAGCCGTCCCAGGAAGTGTTCTACGAGCAGTACTTC.

V is TRBV18 and J is TRBJ1-1; D unclear. V was pared by 8 bases and J by 0 bases, with 16 bases between. Germline loops: CDR1 KGHSH, CDR2 LQKENI. The CDR3 contains 15 residues. CDR3 loop: CASTPRVSMNTEAFF. CDR3 nucleotides: TGTGCCAGCACGCCGAGGGTGAGCATGAACACTGAAGCTTTCTTT.

This clone was seen a single time. The chain combines TRBV11-2 with TRBJ2-1, with D perhaps TRBD1 or TRBD2 (5 bases each). CDR3 size: 15 residues. CDR1 SGHAT and CDR2 FQNNGV come from the germline V gene. V was trimmed by 4 bases and J by 8 bases, leaving 18 bases between them. Here the CDR3 reads CASSSGTADWDEQFF. Here the CDR3 DNA reads TGTGCCAGCAGCTCCGGGACCGCGGATTGGGATGAGCAGTTCTTC.

The V and J genes are TRBV29-1 and TRBJ2-3; a weak D match, TRBD1 (6 bases). The CDR3 totals 13 residues. Germline V gene sequence: CDR1 SQVTM, CDR2 ANQGSEA. V was shortened by 4 bases and J by 0 bases, with 8 bases between the two germline ends. CDR3 sequence (DNA): TGCAGCGTTGGAGGGGGTAGCACAGATACGCAGTATTTT. Its protein is CSVGGGSTDTQYF.

This rearrangement joins TRBV5-8 to TRBJ1-1; D not resolved. Germline CDR1 reads SGHTS; CDR2 reads YDEGEE. The V end was cut by 4 bases, the J end by 1 base, with 8 bases between. This CDR3 contains 13 residues. The CDR3, as DNA: TGTGCCAGCAGCCAGTGGGAGAACACTGAAGCTTTCTTT. It codes for CASSQWENTEAFF.

This clone appeared a few times. This chain links TRBV9 with TRBJ1-3, with TRBD1 matching 9 bases. In germline, CDR1 is SGDLS, CDR2 YYNGEE. CDR3 size: 15 residues. The V and J ends lost 8 bases and 3 bases, in that order; junction bases with no gene match: 9. The CDR3 DNA follows: TGTGCCAGTAGTAAACAGGGGGCGCTTGGAAACACCATATATTTT. As protein: CASSKQGALGNTIYF.

CDR3 protein: CASSIEERNTIYF. DNA of the CDR3: TGTGCCAGTAGTATCGAAGAGCGAAACACCATATATTTT. The rearrangement links TRBV19 to TRBJ1-3; no definite D call. Trimming pared 3 bases from V and 5 bases from J, leaving 8 bases between. The CDR3 extends over 13 amino acids. Germline V CDR1 and CDR2: LNHDA, SQIVND (reference sequence). Supplemented by reference TRBV19 and TRBJ1-3, the full variable domain reads DGGITQSPKYLFRKEGQNVTLSCEQNLNHDAMYWYRQDPGQGLRLIYYSQIVNDFQKGDIAEGYSVSREKKESFPLTVTSAQKNPTAFYLCASSIEERNTIYFGEGSWLTVV.

V and J are TRBV19 and TRBJ1-5, with 9 bases matching TRBD1. Germline V CDR1 and CDR2: LNHDA, SQIVND (reference sequence). The CDR3 is 15 amino acids. V dropped 3 bases and J dropped 7; count of bases not matched to a gene: 7. The CDR3 coding sequence is TGTGCCAGTAGTATGACGGGACAGGGTCGGCAGCCCCAGCATTTT. It yields the protein CASSMTGQGRQPQHF.

V is TRBV7-9 and J is TRBJ1-2, with D possibly being TRBD1 (5 bases). V gave up 1 base and J gave up 3 bases, with 9 bases separating them. CDR1 is SEHNR, CDR2 FQNEAQ, per germline (reference sequence). CDR3 length: 14 amino acids. CDR3 nucleotide sequence: TGTGCCAGCAGCTTAGTCGGGACGCACTATGGCTACACCTTC. Protein sequence: CASSLVGTHYGYTF.

The chain recombines TRBV29-1 with TRBJ2-1, with D perhaps matching TRBD2 (6 bases). This CDR3 has 12 residues. Germline values: CDR1 SQVTM, CDR2 ANQGSEA. V was cut by 3 bases and J by 4 bases, with 7 bases left in between. The chain's CDR3 is CSVERDYNEQFF. The CDR3 nucleotides are TGCAGCGTTGAGCGGGATTACAATGAGCAGTTCTTC.

Here the CDR3 DNA reads TGTGCCAGCAATTCTGTGGGACTGGACGCCTACGAGCAGTACTTC. This sequence encodes CASNSVGLDAYEQYF. V is TRBV2 and J is TRBJ2-7; D may be TRBD2 (6 bases). There are 15 residues in the CDR3. Germline V gene data show CDR1 as SNHLY and CDR2 as FYNNEI. The V and J ends lost 7 bases and 2 bases respectively, with 18 bases between them.

This sequence joins TRBV7-9 and TRBJ1-1; D is perhaps TRBD1 (6 bases). Germline V gene lookup returns CDR1 SEHNR and CDR2 FQNEAQ (reference sequence). The CDR3 consists of 18 residues. V lost 5 bases and J 7 bases, leaving 29 bases between the germline ends. The CDR3 here is CASSRTGPRGGTYYEAFF. The CDR3 DNA reads as TGTGCCAGCAGCCGAACTGGCCCCAGAGGGGGGACGTATTATGAAGCTTTCTTT.